The 14 T cell receptor beta chains in this list originate from one sample, sequenced in a study of Ad26.COV2.S vaccination and SARS-CoV-2 variants. Libraries were prepared by immunoSEQ multiplex PCR; TCRdb keeps only in-frame clonotypes and omits some of them. The table shows about 180,000 clones, with roughly 87% occurring only once. Sample: peripheral blood, taken after recovery from COVID-19. These receptors all come from a human donor who had recovered from COVID-19.

The genes are TRBV11-2 and TRBJ2-7, with D perhaps TRBD2 (6 bases). Between the trimmed V and J ends, which lost 1 base and 5 bases, there was a span of 9 bases. This CDR3 is 13 amino acids long. The germline CDR1 and CDR2 sequences are SGHAT and FQNNGV. The DNA for the CDR3 is TGTGCCAGCAGCTTAGGGCTAGCGAACGAGCAGTACTTC. Translating it yields CASSLGLANEQYF.

The chain is built from TRBV5-6 and TRBJ1-4, with TRBD1 as a possible D gene (6 bases). Germline V lookup: CDR1 SGHDT, CDR2 YYEEEE. There are 18 residues in the CDR3. The ends were cut back, 1 base at V and 0 bases at J, with 16 bases in the middle. The CDR3 bases are TGTGCCAGCAGCTTGTTCAGGGGTGAGGATCCAACTAATGAAAAACTGTTTTTT. Protein sequence: CASSLFRGEDPTNEKLFF.

V and J are TRBV27 and TRBJ1-1; TRBD1 agrees at 9 bases. V dropped 7 bases and J dropped 4; count of bases not matched to a gene: 10. The CDR3 loop spans 15 amino acids. Germline CDR1 and CDR2: MNHEY and SMNVEV (reference sequence). Here the CDR3 DNA reads TGTGCCAGCACCGTGGACAGGGGTGGCCTCACTGAAGCTTTCTTT. This sequence encodes CASTVDRGGLTEAFF.

The gene calls are TRBV2 and TRBJ1-2, with D possibly TRBD1 on 5 matching bases. Deletions cut 8 bases from V and 8 bases from J, with 15 bases between. Germline values: CDR1 SNHLY, CDR2 FYNNEI. This CDR3 has 12 amino acids. CDR3 sequence (DNA): TGTGCCAGCCGTATCCTGCAGGGAGGCTACACCTTC. Amino acid sequence: CASRILQGGYTF.

The J gene is TRBJ2-7, the V gene TRBV25-1; D remains unclear. There are 12 residues in the CDR3. Germline CDR1 MGHDK, CDR2 SYGVNS. V was clipped by 0 bases and J by 3 bases, with 3 bases between them. Written as DNA, the CDR3 is TGTGCCAGCAGTGAATACAGCTACGAGCAGTACTTC. Translating it yields CASSEYSYEQYF.

The sample holds one count of this clone. An end of the junction does not agree with germline; a read error may underlie this. The chain carries TRBV28 and TRBJ2-1; 10 bases line up with TRBD2. Germline V gene lookup returns CDR1 MDHEN and CDR2 SYDVKM. The CDR3 sequence is 18 residues long. The DNA for the CDR3 is TGTGCCAGCAGTTTATTTAGAGCTAGCGGGGGATCCTATAATGAGCAGTTCTTC. It translates to CASSLFRASGGSYNEQFF.

In this sample, this clone turned up once. The V and J genes are TRBV10-2 and TRBJ2-1; TRBD2 aligns across 7 bases. V lost 9 bases, J lost 2 bases, and 4 bases stayed unmatched. Germline V gene lookup returns CDR1 WSHSY and CDR2 SAAADI. CDR3 length equals 13 residues. This chain's CDR3 is CASRGSTYNEQFF. CDR3 sequence (DNA): TGCGCCAGTCGCGGGAGTACCTACAATGAGCAGTTCTTC.

V gene TRBV4-2 combines with J gene TRBJ1-5, with TRBD1 identical over 9 bases. Germline-derived CDR1 and CDR2 are LGHNA and YNFKEQ. The CDR3 runs 16 residues. The ends lost 0 bases at V and 6 bases at J; junction bases unmatched: 6. The CDR3 nucleotides read TGTGCCAGCAGCCAAGACCCCCCGGACAGGGGTCAGCCCCAGCATTTT. Protein product: CASSQDPPDRGQPQHF.

The chain employs TRBV7-9 and TRBJ1-3; possible D gene TRBD1, 6 bases. Between the trimmed V and J ends, which lost 1 base and 4 bases, there was a span of 11 bases. The length of the CDR3 is 15 residues. The germline CDR1 and CDR2 sequences are SEHNR and FQNEAQ (reference sequence). The CDR3 DNA follows: TGTGCCAGCAGCTTAGGGGGGGCTCTCGGAAACACCATATATTTT. Protein sequence: CASSLGGALGNTIYF.

Only a few counts were recorded for this clone. V gene TRBV2 combines with J gene TRBJ1-5, with D uncertain. Germline CDR1 and CDR2: SNHLY and FYNNEI. The germline V and J ends were trimmed by 6 bases and 0 bases, with 9 bases remaining between them. The CDR3 length is 14 residues. CDR3 DNA: TGTGCCAGCAGCGAAATCTATAGCAATCAGCCCCAGCATTTT. It specifies CASSEIYSNQPQHF.

V is TRBV5-1 and J is TRBJ2-1; D is unclear. Germline-derived CDR1 and CDR2 are SGHRS and YFSETQ. The ends were cut back, 4 bases at V and 8 bases at J, with 10 bases in the middle. The CDR3 has 12 amino acids. The CDR3 nucleotides read TGCGCCAGCAGCCCCGGGCTCGATGAGCAGTTCTTC. This translates into CASSPGLDEQFF. Together with reference TRBV5-1 and TRBJ2-1, the CDR3 gives the full variable domain: KAGVTQTPRYLIKTRGQQVTLSCSPISGHRSVSWYQQTPGQGLQFLFEYFSETQRNKGNFPGRFSGRQFSNSRSEMNVSTLELGDSALYLCASSPGLDEQFFGPGTRLTVL.

The chain joins TRBV19 to TRBJ2-7; D is undetermined. The CDR3 totals 15 residues. CDR1 is LNHDA, CDR2 SQIVND, per germline (reference sequence). The V gene lost 2 bases and the J gene lost 3 bases, with 14 bases spanning the gap. The CDR3 DNA is TGTGCCAGTAGTATAAGAGAGGACGCCCTCTACGAGCAGTACTTC. Translation: CASSIREDALYEQYF.

J is TRBJ1-3 and V is TRBV9; no reliable D call. The CDR3 has 15 residues. Germline assignment: CDR1 SGDLS and CDR2 YYNGEE. The V end lost 0 bases, the J end lost 1 base, and 8 bases lay between the germline ends. The CDR3 region is CASSVGWGSGNTIYF. The CDR3 nucleotides are TGTGCCAGCAGCGTAGGCTGGGGATCTGGAAACACCATATATTTT.

The chain carries TRBV9 and TRBJ2-5; TRBD1 matches 8 bases. V dropped 0 bases and J dropped 2; count of bases not matched to a gene: 3. From germline, CDR1 is SGDLS and CDR2 YYNGEE. The CDR3 runs 15 residues. The DNA for the CDR3 is TGTGCCAGCAGCGTAGAATGGGACAGGCAAGAGACCCAGTACTTC. This sequence encodes CASSVEWDRQETQYF.